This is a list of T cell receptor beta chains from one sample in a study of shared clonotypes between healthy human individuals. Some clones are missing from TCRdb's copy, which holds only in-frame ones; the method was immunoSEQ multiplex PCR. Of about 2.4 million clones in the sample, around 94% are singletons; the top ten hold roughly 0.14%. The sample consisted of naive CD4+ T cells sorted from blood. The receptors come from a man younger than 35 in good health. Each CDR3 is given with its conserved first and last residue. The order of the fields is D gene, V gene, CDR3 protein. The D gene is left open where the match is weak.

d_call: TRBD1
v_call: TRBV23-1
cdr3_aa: CASSQHGQGGETQYF

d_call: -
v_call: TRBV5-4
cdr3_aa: CASSRQDRHENIQYF

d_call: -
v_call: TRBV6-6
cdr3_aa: CASGSETSTEAFF

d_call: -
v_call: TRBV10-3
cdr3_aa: CASKGLGMDEKLFF

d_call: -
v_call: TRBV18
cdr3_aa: CASSPPGGSNQPQHF

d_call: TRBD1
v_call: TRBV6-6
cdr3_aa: CASSQQGEAQPQHF

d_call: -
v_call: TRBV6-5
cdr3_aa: CASSNSYEQYF

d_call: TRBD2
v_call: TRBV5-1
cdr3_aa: CASSEKTSGSSEQYF

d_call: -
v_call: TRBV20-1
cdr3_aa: CSASGGDLQGF

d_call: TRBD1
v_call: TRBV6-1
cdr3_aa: CASSQTGAWQPQHF

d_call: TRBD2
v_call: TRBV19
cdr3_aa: CASSPLLAGGSTDTQYF

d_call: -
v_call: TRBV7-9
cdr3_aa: CASSLAPNSGNTIYF

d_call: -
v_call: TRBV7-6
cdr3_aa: CASSSFQGTNEKLFF

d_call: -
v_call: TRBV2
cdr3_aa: CASGLLWGYTF

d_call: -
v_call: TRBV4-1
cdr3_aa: CASSQAGTPGPKTTNEKLFF

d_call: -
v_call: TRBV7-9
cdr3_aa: CASSFQEGYGYTF

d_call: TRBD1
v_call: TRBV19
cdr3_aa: CASNRGPTGRALNTEAFF

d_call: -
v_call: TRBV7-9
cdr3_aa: CASSLGGVSQETQYF

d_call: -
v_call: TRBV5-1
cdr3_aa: CASSAGQSTGELFF

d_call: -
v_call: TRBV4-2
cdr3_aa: CASSQAYEQYF

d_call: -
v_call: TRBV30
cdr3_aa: CAWSVRTNTEAFF

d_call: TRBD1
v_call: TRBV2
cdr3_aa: CASSFRDSSTDTQYF

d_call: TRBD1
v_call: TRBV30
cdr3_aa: CAWSVRGTGSYEQYF

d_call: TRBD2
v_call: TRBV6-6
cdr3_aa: CASSYSAGAVPDTQYF

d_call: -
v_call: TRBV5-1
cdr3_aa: CASSLGGVTDTQYF

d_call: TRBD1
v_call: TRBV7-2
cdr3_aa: CAAVATAGGKSSPLHF

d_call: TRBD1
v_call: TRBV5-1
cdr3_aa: CASSPRGENTEAFF

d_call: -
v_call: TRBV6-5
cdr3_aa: CASRDSFNQPQHF

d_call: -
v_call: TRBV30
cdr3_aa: CAWSPGDYPEKLFF

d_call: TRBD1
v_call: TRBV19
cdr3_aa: CASSIVTGGDGPQHF

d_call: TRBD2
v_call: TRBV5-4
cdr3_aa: CASSLDLAGGVDTQYF

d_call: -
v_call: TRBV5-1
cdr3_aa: CASSGGHGKSPGELFF

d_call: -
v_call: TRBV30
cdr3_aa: CAWSVSSPPGYTF

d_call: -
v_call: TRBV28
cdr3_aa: CASRSLGQYGYTF

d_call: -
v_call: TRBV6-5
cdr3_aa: CASSSPGRSTYEQYF

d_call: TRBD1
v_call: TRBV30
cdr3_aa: CAWRGRTGTRLGERRSYEQYF

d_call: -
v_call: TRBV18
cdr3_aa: CASSPRGGNEKLFF

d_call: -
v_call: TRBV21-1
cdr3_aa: CASSTAWYRKTYEQYF

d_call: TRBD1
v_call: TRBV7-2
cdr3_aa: CASRSSSGTGNEQYF

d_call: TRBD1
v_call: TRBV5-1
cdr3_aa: CASSLRTGNINYGYTF

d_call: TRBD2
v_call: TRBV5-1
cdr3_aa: CASSLAGAGVSEQYF

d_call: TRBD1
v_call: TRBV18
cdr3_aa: CASSSRQGATNEKLFF

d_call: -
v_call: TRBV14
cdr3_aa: CASSYRGPSTDTQYF

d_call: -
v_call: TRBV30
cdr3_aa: CAGGGSTDTQYF

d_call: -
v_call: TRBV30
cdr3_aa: CAWKTEPYDGYTF

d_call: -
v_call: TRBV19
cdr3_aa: CASSIAFTLRDTEAFF

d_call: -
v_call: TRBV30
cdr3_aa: CAWARGTDSHLFSEAFF

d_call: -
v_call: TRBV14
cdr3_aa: CASRTDSGNTIYF

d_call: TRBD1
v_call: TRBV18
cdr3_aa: CASSPRTDRAGEAFF

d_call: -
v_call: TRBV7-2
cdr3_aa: CASRAAASSYNSPLHF

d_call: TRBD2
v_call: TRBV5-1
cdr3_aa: CASSLTASGVYYEQYF

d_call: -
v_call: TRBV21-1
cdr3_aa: CASSKALQGGKTEAFF

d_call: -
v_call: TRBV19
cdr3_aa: CASSIGSLSGANVLTF

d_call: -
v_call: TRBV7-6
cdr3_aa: CASSSTREEQFF